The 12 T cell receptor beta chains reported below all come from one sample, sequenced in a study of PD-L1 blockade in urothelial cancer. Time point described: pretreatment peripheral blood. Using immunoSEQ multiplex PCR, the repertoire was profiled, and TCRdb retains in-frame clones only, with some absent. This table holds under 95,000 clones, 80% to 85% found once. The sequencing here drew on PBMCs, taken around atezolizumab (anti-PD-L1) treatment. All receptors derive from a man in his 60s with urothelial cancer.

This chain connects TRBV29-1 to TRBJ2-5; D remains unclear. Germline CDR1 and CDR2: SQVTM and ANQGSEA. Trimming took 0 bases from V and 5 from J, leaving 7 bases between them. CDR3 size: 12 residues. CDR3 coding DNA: TGCAGCGTTGAAGATCGGAGTGAGACCCAGTACTTC. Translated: CSVEDRSETQYF.

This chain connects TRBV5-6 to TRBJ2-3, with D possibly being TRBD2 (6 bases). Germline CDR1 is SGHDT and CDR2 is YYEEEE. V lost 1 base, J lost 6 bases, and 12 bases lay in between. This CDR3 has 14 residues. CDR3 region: CASSLRGSWDTQYF. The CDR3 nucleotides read TGTGCCAGCAGCTTGCGGGGGAGCTGGGATACGCAGTATTTT. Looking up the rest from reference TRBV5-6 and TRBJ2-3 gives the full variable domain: DAGVTQSPTHLIKTRGQQVTLRCSPKSGHDTVSWYQQALGQGPQFIFQYYEEEERQRGNFPDRFSGHQFPNYSSELNVNALLLGDSALYLCASSLRGSWDTQYFGPGTRLTVL.

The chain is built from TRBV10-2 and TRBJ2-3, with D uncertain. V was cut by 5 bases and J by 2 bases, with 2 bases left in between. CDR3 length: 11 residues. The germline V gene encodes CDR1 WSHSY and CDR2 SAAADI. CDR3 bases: TGCGCCAGCAGTTACACAGATACGCAGTATTTT. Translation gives CASSYTDTQYF.

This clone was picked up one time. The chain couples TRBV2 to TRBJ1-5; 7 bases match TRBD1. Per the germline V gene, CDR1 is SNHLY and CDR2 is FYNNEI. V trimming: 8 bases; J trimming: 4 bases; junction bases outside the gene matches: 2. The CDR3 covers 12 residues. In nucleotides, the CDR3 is TGTGCCAGCCAGGGGGGTAATCAGCCCCAGCATTTT. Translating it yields CASQGGNQPQHF.

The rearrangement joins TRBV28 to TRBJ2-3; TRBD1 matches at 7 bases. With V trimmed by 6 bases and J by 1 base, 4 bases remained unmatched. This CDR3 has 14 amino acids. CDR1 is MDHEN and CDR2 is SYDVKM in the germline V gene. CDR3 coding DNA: TGTGCCAGCAGGACAGGGTTGGGCACAGATACGCAGTATTTT. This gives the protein CASRTGLGTDTQYF.

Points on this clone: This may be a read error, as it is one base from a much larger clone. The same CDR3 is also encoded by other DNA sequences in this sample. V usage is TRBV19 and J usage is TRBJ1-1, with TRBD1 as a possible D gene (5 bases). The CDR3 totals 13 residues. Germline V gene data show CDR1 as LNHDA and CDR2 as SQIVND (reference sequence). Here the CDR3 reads CASSIAGPFEAFF. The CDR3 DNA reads TGTGCCAGTAGCATAGCAGGGCCATTTGAAGCTTTCTTT.

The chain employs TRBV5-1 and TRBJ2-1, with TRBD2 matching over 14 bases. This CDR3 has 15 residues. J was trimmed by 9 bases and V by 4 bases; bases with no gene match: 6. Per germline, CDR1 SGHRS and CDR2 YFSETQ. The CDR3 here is CASSRGTSGRGEQFF. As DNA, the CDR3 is TGCGCCAGCAGCCGGGGGACTAGCGGGAGAGGTGAGCAGTTCTTC.

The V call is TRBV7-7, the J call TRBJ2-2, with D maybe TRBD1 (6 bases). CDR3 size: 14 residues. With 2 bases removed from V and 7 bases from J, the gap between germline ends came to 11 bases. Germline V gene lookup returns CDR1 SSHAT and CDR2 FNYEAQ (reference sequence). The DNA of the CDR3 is TGTGCCAGCAGCTTACAGGGGAGAGGCGGGGAGCTGTTTTTT. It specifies CASSLQGRGGELFF.

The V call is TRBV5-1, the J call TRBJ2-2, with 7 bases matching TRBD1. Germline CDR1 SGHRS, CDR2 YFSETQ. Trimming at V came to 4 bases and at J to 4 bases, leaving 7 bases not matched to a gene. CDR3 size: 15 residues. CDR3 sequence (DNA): TGCGCCAGCAGCCCGGCAGGGGGTCCCACCGGGGAGCTGTTTTTT. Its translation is CASSPAGGPTGELFF.

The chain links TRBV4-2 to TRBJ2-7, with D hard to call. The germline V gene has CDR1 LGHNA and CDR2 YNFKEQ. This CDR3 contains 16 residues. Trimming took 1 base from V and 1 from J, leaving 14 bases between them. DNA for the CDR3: TGTGCCAGCAGCCAAGTTGGTGGCAGACTTTCCTACGAGCAGTACTTC. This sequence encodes CASSQVGGRLSYEQYF.

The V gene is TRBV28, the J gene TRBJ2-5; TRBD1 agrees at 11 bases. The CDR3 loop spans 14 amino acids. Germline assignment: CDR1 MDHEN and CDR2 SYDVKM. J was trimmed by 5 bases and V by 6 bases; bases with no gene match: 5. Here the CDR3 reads CASSGTGGRETQYF. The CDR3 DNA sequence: TGTGCCAGCAGCGGGACAGGGGGACGGGAGACCCAGTACTTC.

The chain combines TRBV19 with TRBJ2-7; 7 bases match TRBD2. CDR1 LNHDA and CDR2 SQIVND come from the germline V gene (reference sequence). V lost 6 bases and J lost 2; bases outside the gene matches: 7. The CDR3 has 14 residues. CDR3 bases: TGTGCCAGTAGGCCCAGGGAGGGGACCTACGAGCAGTACTTC. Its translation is CASRPREGTYEQYF. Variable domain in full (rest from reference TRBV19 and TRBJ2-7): DGGITQSPKYLFRKEGQNVTLSCEQNLNHDAMYWYRQDPGQGLRLIYYSQIVNDFQKGDIAEGYSVSREKKESFPLTVTSAQKNPTAFYLCASRPREGTYEQYFGPGTRLTVT.